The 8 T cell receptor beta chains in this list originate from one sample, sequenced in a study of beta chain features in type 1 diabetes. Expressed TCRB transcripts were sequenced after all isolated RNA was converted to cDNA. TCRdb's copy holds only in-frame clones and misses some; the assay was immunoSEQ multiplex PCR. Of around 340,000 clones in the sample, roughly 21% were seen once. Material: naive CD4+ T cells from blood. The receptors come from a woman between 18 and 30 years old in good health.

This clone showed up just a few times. In nucleotides, the CDR3 is TGCGCCAGCAGCACCGGACTAGCGGACAATGAGCAGTTCTTC. Protein sequence: CASSTGLADNEQFF. The chain is built from TRBV5-1 and TRBJ2-1, with 10 bases aligning to TRBD2. The CDR3 is 14 residues long. The V segment lost 4 bases and the J segment 5 bases; nucleotides outside the gene matches: 3. Germline V CDR1 and CDR2: SGHRS, YFSETQ.

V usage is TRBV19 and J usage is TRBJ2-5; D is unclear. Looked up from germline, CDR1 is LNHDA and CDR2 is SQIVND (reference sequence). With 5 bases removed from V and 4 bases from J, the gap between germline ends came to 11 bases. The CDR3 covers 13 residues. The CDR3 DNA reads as TGTGCCAGTAGTGACGGCCGCGGAGAGACCCAGTACTTC. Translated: CASSDGRGETQYF.

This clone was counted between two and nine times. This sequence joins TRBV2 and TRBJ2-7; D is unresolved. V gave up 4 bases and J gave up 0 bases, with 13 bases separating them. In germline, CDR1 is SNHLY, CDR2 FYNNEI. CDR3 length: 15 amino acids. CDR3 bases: TGTGCCAGCAGTGTGGCACAACAGAGCTCCTACGAGCAGTACTTC. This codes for CASSVAQQSSYEQYF.

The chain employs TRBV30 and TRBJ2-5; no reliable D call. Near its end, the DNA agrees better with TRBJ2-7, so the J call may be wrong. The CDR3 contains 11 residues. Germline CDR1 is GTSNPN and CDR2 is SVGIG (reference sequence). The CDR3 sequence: CAWGWRYEQYF. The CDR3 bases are TGTGCCTGGGGGTGGCGGTACGAGCAGTACTTC.

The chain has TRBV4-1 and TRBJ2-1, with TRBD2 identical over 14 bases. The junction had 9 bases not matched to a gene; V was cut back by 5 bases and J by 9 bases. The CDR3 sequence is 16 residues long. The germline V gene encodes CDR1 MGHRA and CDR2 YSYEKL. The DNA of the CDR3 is TGCGCCAGCAGCATACCCGGGACTAGCGGGAGTCTTGAGCAGTTCTTC. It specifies CASSIPGTSGSLEQFF.

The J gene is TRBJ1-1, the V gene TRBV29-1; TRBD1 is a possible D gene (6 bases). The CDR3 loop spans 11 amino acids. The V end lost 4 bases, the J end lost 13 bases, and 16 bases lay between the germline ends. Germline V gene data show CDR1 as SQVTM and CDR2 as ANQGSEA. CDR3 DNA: TGCAGCGTTGTTAACGCAGGGGTAGGTTTCTTT. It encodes CSVVNAGVGFF.

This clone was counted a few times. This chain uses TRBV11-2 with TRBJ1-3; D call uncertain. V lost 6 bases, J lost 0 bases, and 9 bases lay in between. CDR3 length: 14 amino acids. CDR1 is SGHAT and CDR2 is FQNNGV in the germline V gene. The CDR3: CASSHPGSGNTIYF. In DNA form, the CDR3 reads TGTGCCAGCAGTCACCCAGGCTCTGGAAACACCATATATTTT. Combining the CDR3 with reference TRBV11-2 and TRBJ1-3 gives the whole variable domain EAGVAQSPRYKIIEKRQSVAFWCNPISGHATLYWYQQILGQGPKLLIQFQNNGVVDDSQLPKDRFSAERLKGVDSTLKIQPAKLEDSAVYLCASSHPGSGNTIYFGEGSWLTVV.

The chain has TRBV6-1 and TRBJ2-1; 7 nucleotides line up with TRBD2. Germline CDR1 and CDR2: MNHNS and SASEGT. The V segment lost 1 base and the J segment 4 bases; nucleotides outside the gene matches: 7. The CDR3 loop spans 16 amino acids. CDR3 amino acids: CASSEGTSETYNEQFF. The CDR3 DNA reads TGTGCCAGCAGTGAAGGTACTAGCGAAACATACAATGAGCAGTTCTTC.